Listed below are T cell receptor beta chains from one sample, sequenced in a study of CD8 T cells in ankylosing spondylitis. MiXCR, run by TCRdb on the 5' RACE reads, gives a single entry per CDR3 protein. The table records about 230,000 distinct CDR3 sequences, 7.5% to 9.5% of them present only once. Input material: blood, either unsorted or a sorted T cell fraction (not recorded which). These receptors were obtained from a female donor with ankylosing spondylitis or in good health (not recorded which). Both conserved end residues are part of each CDR3. A D gene is named only where the DNA matches it firmly. Only some rows state a clone size, as once, few, many or a class for expanded clones.

size	J	V	D	DNA	CDR3
many	TRBJ1-1	TRBV5-6	TRBD1	TGTGCCAGCAGCTTCGGACAGGTACAGGCTTTCTTT	CASSFGQVQAFF
many	TRBJ1-3	TRBV7-2	-	TGTGCCAGCAGCTCATCGACAGGAGGAAACACCATATATTTT	CASSSSTGGNTIYF
many	TRBJ1-1	TRBV28	-	TGTGCCAGCAGTTTGATGGGGGGCCCGAACACTGAAGCTTTCTTT	CASSLMGGPNTEAFF
-	TRBJ1-4	TRBV7-8	-	TGTGCCTCATCAGGACCCACCTACGAAAAACTGTTTTTT	CASSGPTYEKLFF
many	TRBJ2-7	TRBV11-2	-	TGTGCCAGCAGCGCATCATCTGGGGTGAACTACGAGCAGTACTTC	CASSASSGVNYEQYF
many	TRBJ2-7	TRBV29-1	TRBD2	TGCAGCGTTGCGACTGCGGGGGGCTCCTACGAGCAGTACTTC	CSVATAGGSYEQYF
-	TRBJ2-1	TRBV29-1	-	TGCAGCGTTTCCGCAGGGAGGCATGAGCAGTTCTTC	CSVSAGRHEQFF
few	TRBJ1-1	TRBV7-9	-	TGTGCCAGCCTAGAGAATTGGAAGGGCACTGAAGCTTTCTTT	CASLENWKGTEAFF
many	TRBJ2-1	TRBV6-2/TRBV6-3	TRBD2	TGTGCCAGCAGCCTGGGACTAGCGGGTGGAACCTCCTACAATGAGCAGTTCTTC	CASSLGLAGGTSYNEQFF
many	TRBJ2-7	TRBV12-3/TRBV12-4	TRBD1	TGTGCCAGCAGTTTAACAGGGGGGCTCTACGAGCAGTACTTC	CASSLTGGLYEQYF
many	TRBJ2-1	TRBV6-2/TRBV6-3	-	TGTGCCAGCAGTTGGAGGGAGGGGGGTGAGCAGTTCTTC	CASSWREGGEQFF
many	TRBJ2-2	TRBV9	TRBD2	TGTGCCAGCAGTCCTCGGGGGGACGGGGAGCTGTTTTTT	CASSPRGDGELFF
many	TRBJ1-2	TRBV3-1	TRBD1	TGTGCCAGCAGCCATCTGACAGGGCCCCATGGCTACACCTTC	CASSHLTGPHGYTF
-	TRBJ2-7	TRBV20-1	-	TGCAGTGGAGGACAAGACGAGCAGTACTTC	CSGGQDEQYF
many	TRBJ2-1	TRBV14	-	TGTGCCAGCAGCCAAGCGACAGTTTACAATGAGCAGTTCTTC	CASSQATVYNEQFF
many	TRBJ1-1	TRBV6-2/TRBV6-3	TRBD1	TGTGCCAGCAGTTACCCGACCGGACAGGGAGTGTGGAACACTGAAGCTTTCTTT	CASSYPTGQGVWNTEAFF
many	TRBJ2-1	TRBV29-1	-	TGCAGCGTCCGACACGACCCGGGACCAAAGTTCTTC	CSVRHDPGPKFF
many	TRBJ2-3	TRBV10-3	-	TGTGCCATCAGTGAGTCCGATGGGGCAGATACGCAGTATTTT	CAISESDGADTQYF
many	TRBJ1-1	TRBV10-1	-	TGCGCCAGCAGTCCCAGGACGGACATAAACGGAGCTTTCTTT	CASSPRTDINGAFF
many	TRBJ1-5	TRBV12-3/TRBV12-4	-	TGTGCCAGCAGTTTTGGAGTCAATCAGCCCCAGCATTTT	CASSFGVNQPQHF
many	TRBJ1-5	TRBV21-1	-	TGTGCCAGCAGCAGGGAGGGAGTTCCCCTCCATAGCAATCAGCCCCAGCATTTT	CASSREGVPLHSNQPQHF
-	TRBJ2-7	TRBV5-6	-	TGTGCCAACAGCTTTCCCGAGAGAAACTCCTACGAGCAGTACTTC	CANSFPERNSYEQYF
many	TRBJ2-2	TRBV5-1	TRBD2	TGCGCCAGCAGGTCGGGACTAGCCCGGAACACCGGGGAGCTGTTTTTT	CASRSGLARNTGELFF
many	TRBJ1-3	TRBV7-2	TRBD1	TGTGCCAGCAGCGAGGGACAGGGGAAAAGAAACACCATATATTTT	CASSEGQGKRNTIYF
few	TRBJ2-5	TRBV6-2/TRBV6-3	-	TGTGCCAGCAAAAACTTCGCGCGAGAGACCCAGTACTTC	CASKNFARETQYF
many	TRBJ2-3	TRBV2	-	TGTGCCAGCAGTGACGGATTCACAGATACGCAGTATTTT	CASSDGFTDTQYF
many	TRBJ2-5	TRBV6-2/TRBV6-3	-	TGTGCCAGCAGCTTCGGATACCAAGAGACCCAGTACTTC	CASSFGYQETQYF
many	TRBJ1-2	TRBV5-1	-	TGCGCCAGCGCACCTGCCGCGAACTATGGCTACACCTTC	CASAPAANYGYTF
many	TRBJ2-7	TRBV20-1	-	TGCAGTGCTCGCGGGTCACCCTACGAGCAGTACTTC	CSARGSPYEQYF
many	TRBJ2-1	TRBV20-1	TRBD2	TGCAGTGCTAGAGGTTTCGGAGCGGGAGTGAACAATGAGCAGTTCTTC	CSARGFGAGVNNEQFF
many	TRBJ1-1	TRBV4-3	TRBD1	TGCGCCAGCAGCCAAACCTGGACAGGACTATCTGAAGCTTTCTTT	CASSQTWTGLSEAFF
many	TRBJ1-1	TRBV5-1	-	TGCGCCAGCAGCCCCCATGGGGGGAGCACTGAAGCTTTCTTT	CASSPHGGSTEAFF
many	TRBJ2-3	TRBV6-5	-	TGTGCCAGCAGTTACGGCAGCTTCACAGATACGCAGTATTTT	CASSYGSFTDTQYF
many	TRBJ2-5	TRBV7-9	-	TGTGCCAGCAGCTTATTCAGGAACGGGGAGACCCAGTACTTC	CASSLFRNGETQYF
many	TRBJ2-2	TRBV4-2	-	TGTGCCAGCCGAGCCGAACAGGGATTGACCGGGGAGCTGTTTTTT	CASRAEQGLTGELFF
many	TRBJ1-2	TRBV6-5	-	TGTGCCAGCATAGGGGGTTCGGCTGGCTACACCTTC	CASIGGSAGYTF
many	TRBJ2-7	TRBV6-1	TRBD2	TGTGCCAGCAGAATAGGGACTAGCGGGAGTTACGAGCAGTACTTC	CASRIGTSGSYEQYF
many	TRBJ1-5	TRBV10-2	-	TGCGCCAGCAGTGAGGTGGCTAGACAGCCCCAGCATTTT	CASSEVARQPQHF
-	TRBJ2-7	TRBV2	-	TGTGCCAGCAGTGAAGGTATGGGCGGGATCTCCTACGAGCAGTACTTC	CASSEGMGGISYEQYF
many	TRBJ2-3	TRBV7-6	TRBD2	TGTGCCAGCCTAAAGGGACTAGCGGGAGTAAGTGGCACAGATACGCAGTATTTT	CASLKGLAGVSGTDTQYF
many	TRBJ1-2	TRBV6-1	TRBD1	TGTGCCAGCAGACCACAGGGGGCCTATGGCTACACCTTC	CASRPQGAYGYTF
many	TRBJ1-1	TRBV7-2	-	TGTGCCAGCAGCACCTCTATAGGGACTGAAGCTTTCTTT	CASSTSIGTEAFF
-	TRBJ2-2	TRBV5-5	TRBD2	TGTGCCAGCAGCTTCTTGGGAGGGAGCATAGAGCTGTTTTTT	CASSFLGGSIELFF
many	TRBJ2-1	TRBV20-1	TRBD2	TGCAGTGCTCCGGGACTAGCGGGAGTATCGGGCAATGAGCAGTTCTTC	CSAPGLAGVSGNEQFF
many	TRBJ2-1	TRBV7-8	TRBD1	TGTGCCAGCAGCTTAGAGGGGGCGGGCTCCTACAATGAGCAGTTCTTC	CASSLEGAGSYNEQFF
many	TRBJ1-2	TRBV18	-	TGTGCCAGCTCACCTAGGCTGGAGGGCGGTGGCTACACCTTC	CASSPRLEGGGYTF
many	TRBJ1-5	TRBV6-2/TRBV6-3	TRBD1	TGTGCCAGCAGATACTCCCCGACAGGGTCGAATCAGCCCCAGCATTTT	CASRYSPTGSNQPQHF
few	TRBJ2-1	TRBV5-1	-	TGCGCCAGCAGCTTGGCAGTTTCGGGGGATGAGCAGTTCTTC	CASSLAVSGDEQFF
-	TRBJ2-1	TRBV7-2	-	TGTGCCAGCAGCTTCCGCGGCAGAGAATACAATGAGCAGTTCTTC	CASSFRGREYNEQFF
many	TRBJ2-1	TRBV28	-	TGTGCCAGCACCCCGAGGGCGGCCTACAATGAGCAGTTCTTC	CASTPRAAYNEQFF
many	TRBJ1-1	TRBV3-1	-	TGTGCCAGCAGCCCAGTAGGGGGGGCGATGAACACTGAAGCTTTCTTT	CASSPVGGAMNTEAFF
many	TRBJ2-1	TRBV6-5	TRBD2	TGTGCCAGCAGTTTGGCGGGAGATAGGAATGAGCAGTTCTTC	CASSLAGDRNEQFF
many	TRBJ1-1	TRBV6-2/TRBV6-3	-	TGTGCCAGCAAGGTATTGGAGAACACTGAAGCTTTCTTT	CASKVLENTEAFF
many	TRBJ1-5	TRBV4-2	-	TGTGCCAGCAGCCACGCAGGGAAAAGGGATAGCAATCAGCCCCAGCATTTT	CASSHAGKRDSNQPQHF
many	TRBJ2-2	TRBV9	-	TGTGCCAGCAGCGTAGGGGGGGACCGGGAGCTGTTTTTT	CASSVGGDRELFF
many	TRBJ2-5	TRBV28	-	TGTGCCAGCAGCTCCCTTAGGGGGGTAGGAGAAGAGACCCAGTACTTC	CASSSLRGVGEETQYF
many	TRBJ1-5	TRBV3-1	TRBD1	TGTGCCAGCAGCCAAGGGGGACAGGGATATGGCCAGCCCCAGCATTTT	CASSQGGQGYGQPQHF